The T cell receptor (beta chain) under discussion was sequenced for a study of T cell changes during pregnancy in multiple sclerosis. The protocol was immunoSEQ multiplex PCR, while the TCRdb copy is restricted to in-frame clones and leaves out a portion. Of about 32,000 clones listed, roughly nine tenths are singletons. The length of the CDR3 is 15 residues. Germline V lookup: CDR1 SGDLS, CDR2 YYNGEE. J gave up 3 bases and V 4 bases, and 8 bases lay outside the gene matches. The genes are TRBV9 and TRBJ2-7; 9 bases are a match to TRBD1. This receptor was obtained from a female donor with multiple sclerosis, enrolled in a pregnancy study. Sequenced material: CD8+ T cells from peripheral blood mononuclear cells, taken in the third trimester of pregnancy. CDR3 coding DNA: TGTGCCAGCAGCACCCGCCCGGACAGGGGCTACGAGCAGTACTTC. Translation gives CASSTRPDRGYEQYF.